A single count supports the clone carrying this T cell receptor (beta chain). The data were obtained in a study of blood T cell repertoires in COVID-19. Study-wide context: The analysed material was cDNA or gDNA that came from T cells, B-cell-depleted T cells, or PBMCs.

Study processing details: Quantification of nucleated cells was approximated via reference gene primer amplification. Assay used: immunoSEQ multiplex PCR; TCRdb lists only in-frame clones, some missing. V and J calls and clone size follow that table, whereas D and trimming were derived from the DNA. The sample consists of approximately 15,000 clones, 70% to 90% of them appearing once. The V gene's germline CDR1 is SGHTS and CDR2 YDEGEE. V lost 0 bases and J lost 4, with 16 bases in between. CDR3 length equals 16 residues. V and J are TRBV5-8 and TRBJ1-2, with a possible D match to TRBD1 (5 bases). The clonotype comes from a human donor with active COVID-19. The donor label of this sample is uncertain. The sequencing input was peripheral blood. CDR3 coding DNA: TGTGCCAGCAGCTTGGGGGGTTCGGCAGGGATCTATGGCTACACCTTC. Amino acids: CASSLGGSAGIYGYTF.